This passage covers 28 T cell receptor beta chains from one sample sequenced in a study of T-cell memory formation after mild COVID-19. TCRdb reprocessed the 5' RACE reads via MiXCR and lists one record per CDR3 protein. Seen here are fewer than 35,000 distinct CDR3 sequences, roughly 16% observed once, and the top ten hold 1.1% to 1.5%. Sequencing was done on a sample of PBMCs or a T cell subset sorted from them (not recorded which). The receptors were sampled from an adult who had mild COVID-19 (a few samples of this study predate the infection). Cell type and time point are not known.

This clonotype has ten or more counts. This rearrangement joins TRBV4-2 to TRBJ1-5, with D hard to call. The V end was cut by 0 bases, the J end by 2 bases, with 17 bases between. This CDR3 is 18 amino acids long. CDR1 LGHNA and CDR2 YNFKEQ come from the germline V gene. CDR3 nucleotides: TGTGCCAGCAGCCAAGACTATAGGCAAGGGTCCCGCAATCAGCCCCAGCATTTT. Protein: CASSQDYRQGSRNQPQHF.

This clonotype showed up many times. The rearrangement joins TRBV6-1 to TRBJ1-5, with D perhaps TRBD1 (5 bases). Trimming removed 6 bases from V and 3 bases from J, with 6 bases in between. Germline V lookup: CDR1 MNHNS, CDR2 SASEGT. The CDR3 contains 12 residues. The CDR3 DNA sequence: TGTGCCAGCAGGGGGCCCAATCAGCCCCAGCATTTT. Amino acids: CASRGPNQPQHF.

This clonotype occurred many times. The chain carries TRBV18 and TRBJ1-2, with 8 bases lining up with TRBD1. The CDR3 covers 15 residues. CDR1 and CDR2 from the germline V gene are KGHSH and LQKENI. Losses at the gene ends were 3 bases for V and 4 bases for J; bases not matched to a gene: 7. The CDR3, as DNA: TGTGCCAGCTCACCCGGACAGGGCCGTGGCTATGGCTACACCTTC. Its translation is CASSPGQGRGYGYTF.

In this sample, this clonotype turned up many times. Here the CDR3 DNA reads TGTGCCAGCAGCCAAGCCGTCCTCCCCACAGATACGCAGTATTTT. Translated: CASSQAVLPTDTQYF. The gene calls are TRBV4-2 and TRBJ2-3, with no clear D. CDR3 length: 15 residues. Trimming took off 1 base at V and 2 bases at J, with 10 bases between the two ends. Germline V gives CDR1 LGHNA, CDR2 YNFKEQ.

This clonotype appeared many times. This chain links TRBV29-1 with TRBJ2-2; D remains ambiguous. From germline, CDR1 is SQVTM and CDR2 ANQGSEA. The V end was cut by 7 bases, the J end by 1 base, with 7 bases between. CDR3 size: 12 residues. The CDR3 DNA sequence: TGCAGCGCGAGAGGGAACACCGGGGAGCTGTTTTTT. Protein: CSARGNTGELFF.

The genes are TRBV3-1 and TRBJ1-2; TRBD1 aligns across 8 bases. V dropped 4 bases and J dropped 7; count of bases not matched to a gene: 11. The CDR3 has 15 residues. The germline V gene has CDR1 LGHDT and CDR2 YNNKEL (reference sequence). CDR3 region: CASSRLGQGIGGYTF. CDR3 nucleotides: TGTGCCAGCAGCCGCCTCGGACAGGGAATAGGTGGCTACACCTTC.

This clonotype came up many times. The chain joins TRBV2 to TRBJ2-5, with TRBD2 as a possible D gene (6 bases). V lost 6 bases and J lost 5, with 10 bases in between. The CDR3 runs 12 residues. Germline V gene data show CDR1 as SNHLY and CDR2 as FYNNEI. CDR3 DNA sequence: TGTGCCAGCAGGACTAGTCGGGAGACCCAGTACTTC. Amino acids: CASRTSRETQYF.

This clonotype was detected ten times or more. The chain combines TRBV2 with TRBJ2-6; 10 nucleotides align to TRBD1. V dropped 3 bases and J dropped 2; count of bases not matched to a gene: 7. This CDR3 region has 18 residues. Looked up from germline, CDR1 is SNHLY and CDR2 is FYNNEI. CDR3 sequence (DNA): TGTGCCAGCAGTGATAGGGGACAGGGGTTCCCTGGGGCCAACGTCCTGACTTTC. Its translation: CASSDRGQGFPGANVLTF.

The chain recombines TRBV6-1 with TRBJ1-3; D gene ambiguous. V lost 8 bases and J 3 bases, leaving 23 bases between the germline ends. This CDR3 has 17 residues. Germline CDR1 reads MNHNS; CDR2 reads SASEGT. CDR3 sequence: CASEIQPALLNGNTIYF. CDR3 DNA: TGTGCCAGCGAAATACAGCCAGCTCTTTTGAATGGAAACACCATATATTTT.

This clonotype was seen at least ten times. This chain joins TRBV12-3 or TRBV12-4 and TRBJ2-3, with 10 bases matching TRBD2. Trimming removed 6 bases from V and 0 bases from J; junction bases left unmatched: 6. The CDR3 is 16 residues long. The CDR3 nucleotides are TGTGCCAGCAGAAGAGCGGGGGGGCCCAGCACAGATACGCAGTATTTT. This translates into CASRRAGGPSTDTQYF.

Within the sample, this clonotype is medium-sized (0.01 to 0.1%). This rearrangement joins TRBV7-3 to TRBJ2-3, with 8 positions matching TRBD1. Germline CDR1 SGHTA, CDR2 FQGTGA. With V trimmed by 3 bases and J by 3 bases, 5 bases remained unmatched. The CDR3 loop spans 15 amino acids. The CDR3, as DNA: TGTGCCAGCAGCTTCTCTAGGACAGGGACAGATACGCAGTATTTT. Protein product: CASSFSRTGTDTQYF.

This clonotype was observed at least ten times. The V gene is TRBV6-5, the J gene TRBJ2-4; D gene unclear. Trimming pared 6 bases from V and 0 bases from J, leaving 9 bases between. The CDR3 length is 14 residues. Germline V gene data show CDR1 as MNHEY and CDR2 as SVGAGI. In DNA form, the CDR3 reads TGTGCCAGCAGCCCCAAGGTAGCCAAAAACATTCAGTACTTC. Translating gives CASSPKVAKNIQYF.

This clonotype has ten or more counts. CDR3 nucleotides: TGTGCCAGCTCACCACCGAGCTTGTCGGGGGTTGAGCAGTTCTTC. Its protein is CASSPPSLSGVEQFF. The chain links TRBV18 to TRBJ2-1; tentative D call: TRBD2 (6 bases). The CDR3 is made up of 15 amino acids. Germline CDR1 KGHSH, CDR2 LQKENI. The germline V and J ends were trimmed by 0 bases and 9 bases, with 15 bases remaining between them.

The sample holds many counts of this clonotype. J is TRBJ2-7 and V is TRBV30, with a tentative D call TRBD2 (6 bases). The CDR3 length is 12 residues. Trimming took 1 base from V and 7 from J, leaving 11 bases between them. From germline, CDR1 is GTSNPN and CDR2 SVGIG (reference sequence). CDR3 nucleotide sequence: TGTGCCTGGAGTGGACTAGAGCGGGAGCAGTACTTC. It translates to CAWSGLEREQYF.

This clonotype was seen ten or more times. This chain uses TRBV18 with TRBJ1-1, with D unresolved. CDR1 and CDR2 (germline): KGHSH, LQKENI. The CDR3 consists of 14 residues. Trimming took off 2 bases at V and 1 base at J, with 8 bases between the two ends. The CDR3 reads CASSPIVGNTEAFF. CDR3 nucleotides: TGTGCCAGCTCACCAATTGTGGGGAACACTGAAGCTTTCTTT.

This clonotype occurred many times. The CDR3 here is CASSPGIHNEQFF. The DNA for the CDR3 is TGTGCCAGCTCACCCGGGATCCACAATGAGCAGTTCTTC. This sequence joins TRBV18 and TRBJ2-1; maybe TRBD2 (5 bases). The V gene lost 3 bases and the J gene lost 5 bases, with 8 bases spanning the gap. Per the germline V gene, CDR1 is KGHSH and CDR2 is LQKENI. The CDR3 consists of 13 residues.

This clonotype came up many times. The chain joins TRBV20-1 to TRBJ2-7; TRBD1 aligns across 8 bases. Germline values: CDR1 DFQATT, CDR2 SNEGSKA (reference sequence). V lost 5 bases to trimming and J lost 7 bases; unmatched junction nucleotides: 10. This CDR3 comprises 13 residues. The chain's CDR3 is CSAWTGRTGEQYF. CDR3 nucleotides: TGCAGTGCTTGGACAGGGAGAACGGGTGAGCAGTACTTC.

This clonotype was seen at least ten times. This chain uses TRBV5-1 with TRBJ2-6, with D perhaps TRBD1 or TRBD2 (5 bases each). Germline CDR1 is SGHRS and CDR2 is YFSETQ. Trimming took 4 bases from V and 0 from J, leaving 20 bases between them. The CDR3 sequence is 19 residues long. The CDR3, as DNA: TGCGCCAGCAGCCCGTCTAGCAGGGTGACCTCCTCTGGGGCCAACGTCCTGACTTTC. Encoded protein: CASSPSSRVTSSGANVLTF. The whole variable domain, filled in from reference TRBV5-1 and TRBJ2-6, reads KAGVTQTPRYLIKTRGQQVTLSCSPISGHRSVSWYQQTPGQGLQFLFEYFSETQRNKGNFPGRFSGRQFSNSRSEMNVSTLELGDSALYLCASSPSSRVTSSGANVLTFGAGSRLTVL.

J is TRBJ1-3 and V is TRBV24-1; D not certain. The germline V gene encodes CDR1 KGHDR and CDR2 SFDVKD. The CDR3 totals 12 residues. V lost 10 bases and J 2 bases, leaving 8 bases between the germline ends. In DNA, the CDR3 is TGTGCCACGCCTTTTGCTGGAAACACCATATATTTT. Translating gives CATPFAGNTIYF.

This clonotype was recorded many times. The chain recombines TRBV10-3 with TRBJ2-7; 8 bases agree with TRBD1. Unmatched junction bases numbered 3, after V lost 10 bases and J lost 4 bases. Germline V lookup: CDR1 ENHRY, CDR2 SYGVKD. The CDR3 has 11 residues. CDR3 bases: TGTGCCACCACAGGGGGGTACGAGCAGTACTTC. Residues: CATTGGYEQYF.

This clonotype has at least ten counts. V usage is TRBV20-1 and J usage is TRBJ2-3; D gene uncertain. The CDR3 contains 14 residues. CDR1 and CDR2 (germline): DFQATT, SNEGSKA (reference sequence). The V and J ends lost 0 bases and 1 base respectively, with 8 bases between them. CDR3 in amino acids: CSARDSNGTDTQYF. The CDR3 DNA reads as TGCAGTGCTAGAGATTCGAACGGCACAGATACGCAGTATTTT.

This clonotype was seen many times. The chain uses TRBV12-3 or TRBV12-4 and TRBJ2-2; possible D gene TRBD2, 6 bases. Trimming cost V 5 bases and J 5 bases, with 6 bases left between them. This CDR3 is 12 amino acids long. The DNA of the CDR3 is TGTGCCAGCAGTGCGGGGACCGGGGAGCTGTTTTTT. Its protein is CASSAGTGELFF.

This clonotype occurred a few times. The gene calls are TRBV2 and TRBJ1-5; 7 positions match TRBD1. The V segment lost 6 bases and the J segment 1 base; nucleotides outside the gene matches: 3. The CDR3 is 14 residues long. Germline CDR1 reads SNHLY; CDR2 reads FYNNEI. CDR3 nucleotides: TGTGCCAGCAGGGAACAGGGGAGCAATCAGCCCCAGCATTTT. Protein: CASREQGSNQPQHF.

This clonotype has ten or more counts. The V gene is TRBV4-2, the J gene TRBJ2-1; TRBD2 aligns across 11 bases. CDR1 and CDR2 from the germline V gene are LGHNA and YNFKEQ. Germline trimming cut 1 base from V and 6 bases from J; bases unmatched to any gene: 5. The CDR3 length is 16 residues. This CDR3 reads CASSQGGLAGGNEQFF. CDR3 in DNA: TGTGCCAGCAGCCAAGGCGGACTAGCGGGTGGCAATGAGCAGTTCTTC.

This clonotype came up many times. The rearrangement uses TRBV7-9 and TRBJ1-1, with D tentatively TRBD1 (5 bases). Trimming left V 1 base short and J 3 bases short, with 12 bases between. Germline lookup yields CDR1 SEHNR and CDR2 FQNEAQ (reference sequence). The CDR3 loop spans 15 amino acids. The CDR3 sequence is CASSLGIGEDTEAFF. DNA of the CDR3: TGTGCCAGCAGCTTAGGAATAGGGGAGGACACTGAAGCTTTCTTT.

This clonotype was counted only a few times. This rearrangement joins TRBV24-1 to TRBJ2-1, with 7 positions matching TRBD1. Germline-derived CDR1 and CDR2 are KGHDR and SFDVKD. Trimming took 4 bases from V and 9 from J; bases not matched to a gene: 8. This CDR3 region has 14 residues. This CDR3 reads CATSDRDSKSEQFF. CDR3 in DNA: TGTGCCACCAGTGACCGGGACAGTAAGAGTGAGCAGTTCTTC.

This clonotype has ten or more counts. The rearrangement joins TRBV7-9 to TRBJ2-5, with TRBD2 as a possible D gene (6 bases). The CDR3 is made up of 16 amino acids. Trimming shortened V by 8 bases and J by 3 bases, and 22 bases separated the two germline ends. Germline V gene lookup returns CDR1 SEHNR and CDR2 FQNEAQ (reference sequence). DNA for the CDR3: TGTGCCAGCTCCAGAGGTTCGCTAGCGCAAGAAGAGACCCAGTACTTC. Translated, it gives CASSRGSLAQEETQYF.

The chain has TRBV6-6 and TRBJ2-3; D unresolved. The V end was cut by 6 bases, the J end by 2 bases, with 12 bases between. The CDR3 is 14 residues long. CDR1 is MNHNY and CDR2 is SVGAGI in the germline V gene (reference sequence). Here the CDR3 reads CASRPRVDTDTQYF. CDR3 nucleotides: TGTGCCAGCAGACCAAGGGTGGACACAGATACGCAGTATTTT.